This TCR beta chain was sequenced for a study of T cells after yellow fever vaccination. General observations from the study: Repertoires obtained by FACS sorting could include abundant clonotypes that entered as contaminants from the bulk population.

Concerning this clonotype itself: Its antigen is not known.

V lost 4 bases, J lost 6 bases, and 15 bases lay in between. Germline CDR1 and CDR2: MNHEY and SVGAGI. This CDR3 is built from 14 residues. TCRdb passed the 5' RACE reads through MiXCR, listing each CDR3 protein once. The table lists about 580,000 distinct CDR3 sequences, about a sixth of them singletons. This sequence originates from a man between 18 and 35 years old who received the YFV17D yellow fever vaccine. This chain connects TRBV6-5 to TRBJ1-1, with D perhaps matching TRBD1 (5 bases). The sequencing here drew on PBMCs, taken about 5 days after the first yellow fever vaccination. The CDR3 here is CASSSGGGVAEAFF. The DNA for the CDR3 is TGTGCCAGCAGTTCGGGTGGGGGTGTAGCTGAAGCTTTCTTT.